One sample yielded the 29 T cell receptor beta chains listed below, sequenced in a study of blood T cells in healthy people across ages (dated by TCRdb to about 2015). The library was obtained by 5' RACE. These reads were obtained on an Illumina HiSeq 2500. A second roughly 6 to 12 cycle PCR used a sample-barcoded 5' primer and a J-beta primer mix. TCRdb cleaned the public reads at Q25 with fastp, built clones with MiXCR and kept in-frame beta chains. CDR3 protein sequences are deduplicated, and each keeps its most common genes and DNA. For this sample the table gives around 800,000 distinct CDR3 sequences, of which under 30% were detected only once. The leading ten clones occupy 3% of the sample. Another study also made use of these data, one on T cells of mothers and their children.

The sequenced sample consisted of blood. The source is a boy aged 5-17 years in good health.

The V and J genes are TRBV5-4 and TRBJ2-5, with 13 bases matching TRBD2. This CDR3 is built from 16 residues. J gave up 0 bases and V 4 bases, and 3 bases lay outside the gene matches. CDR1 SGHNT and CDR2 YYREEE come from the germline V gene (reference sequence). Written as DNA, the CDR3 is TGTGCCAGCAGCCAAGGACTAGCGGGGGACCAAGAGACCCAGTACTTC. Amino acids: CASSQGLAGDQETQYF.

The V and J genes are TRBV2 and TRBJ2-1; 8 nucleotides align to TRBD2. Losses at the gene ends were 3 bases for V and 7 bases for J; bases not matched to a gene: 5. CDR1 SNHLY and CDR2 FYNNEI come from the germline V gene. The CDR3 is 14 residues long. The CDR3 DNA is TGTGCCAGCAGTGACAGCGGGGGCGGGAATGAGCAGTTCTTC. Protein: CASSDSGGGNEQFF.

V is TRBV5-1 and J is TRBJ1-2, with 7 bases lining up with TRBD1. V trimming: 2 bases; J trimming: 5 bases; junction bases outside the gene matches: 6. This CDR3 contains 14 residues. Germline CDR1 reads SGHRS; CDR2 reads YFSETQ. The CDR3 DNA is TGCGCCAGCAGCTTTACGACAGGGAGTTATGGCTACACCTTC. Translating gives CASSFTTGSYGYTF.

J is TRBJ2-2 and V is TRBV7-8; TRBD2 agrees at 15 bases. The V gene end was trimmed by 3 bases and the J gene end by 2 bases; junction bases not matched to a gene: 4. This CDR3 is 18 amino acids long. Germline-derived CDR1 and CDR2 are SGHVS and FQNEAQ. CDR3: CASSLGLAGGVNTGELFF. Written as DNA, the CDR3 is TGTGCCAGCAGCTTGGGACTAGCGGGAGGAGTAAACACCGGGGAGCTGTTTTTT.

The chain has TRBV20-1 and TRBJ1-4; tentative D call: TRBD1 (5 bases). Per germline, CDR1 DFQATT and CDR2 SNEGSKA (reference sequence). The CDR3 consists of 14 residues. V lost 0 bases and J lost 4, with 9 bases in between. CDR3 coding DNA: TGCAGTGCTAGAGATCACAGGAATAATGAAAAACTGTTTTTT. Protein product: CSARDHRNNEKLFF.

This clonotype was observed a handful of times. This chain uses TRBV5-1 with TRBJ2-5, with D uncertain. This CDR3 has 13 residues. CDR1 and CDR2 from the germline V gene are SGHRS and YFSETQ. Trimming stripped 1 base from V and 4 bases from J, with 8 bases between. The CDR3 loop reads CASSLIPGETQYF. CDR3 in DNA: TGCGCCAGCAGCTTGATCCCTGGAGAGACCCAGTACTTC.

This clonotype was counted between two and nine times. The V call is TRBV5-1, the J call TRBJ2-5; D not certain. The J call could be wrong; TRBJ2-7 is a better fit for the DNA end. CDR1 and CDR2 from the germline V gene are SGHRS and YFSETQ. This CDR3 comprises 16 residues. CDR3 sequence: CASSLFILTIPYEQYF. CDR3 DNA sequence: TGCGCCAGCAGCTTGTTCATACTCACGATCCCATACGAGCAGTACTTC.

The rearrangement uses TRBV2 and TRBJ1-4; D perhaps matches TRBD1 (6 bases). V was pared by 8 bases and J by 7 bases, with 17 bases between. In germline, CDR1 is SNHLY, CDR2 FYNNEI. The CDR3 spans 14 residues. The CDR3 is CASVEQGFGEKLFF. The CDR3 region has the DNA TGTGCCAGCGTAGAACAGGGATTTGGTGAAAAACTGTTTTTT.

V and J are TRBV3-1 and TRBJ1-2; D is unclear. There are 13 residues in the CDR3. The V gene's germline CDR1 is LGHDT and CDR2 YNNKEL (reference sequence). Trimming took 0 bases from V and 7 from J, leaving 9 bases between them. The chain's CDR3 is CASSQDAAIGYTF. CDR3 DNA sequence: TGTGCCAGCAGCCAAGATGCGGCAATTGGCTACACCTTC.

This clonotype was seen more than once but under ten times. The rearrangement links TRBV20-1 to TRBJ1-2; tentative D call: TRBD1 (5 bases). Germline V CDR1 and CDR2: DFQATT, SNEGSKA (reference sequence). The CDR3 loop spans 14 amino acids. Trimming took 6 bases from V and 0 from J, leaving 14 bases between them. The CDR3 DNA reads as TGCAGTGCCGGTGCGGGGGGATCTAACTATGGCTACACCTTC. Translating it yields CSAGAGGSNYGYTF.

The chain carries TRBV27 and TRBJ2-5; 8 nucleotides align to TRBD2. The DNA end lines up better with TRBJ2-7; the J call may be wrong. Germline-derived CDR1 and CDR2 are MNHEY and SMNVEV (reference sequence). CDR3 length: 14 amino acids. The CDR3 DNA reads TGTGCCAGCAGTTTCGGGGGGGCCCCAGCCGAGCAGTACTTC. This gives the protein CASSFGGAPAEQYF.

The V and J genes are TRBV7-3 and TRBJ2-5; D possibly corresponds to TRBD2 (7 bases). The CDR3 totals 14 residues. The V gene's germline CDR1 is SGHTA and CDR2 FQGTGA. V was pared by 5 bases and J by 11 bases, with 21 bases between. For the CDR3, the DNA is TGTGCCAGCAGCCAACTGCGGCAGGGGAGGGAGCAGTACTTC. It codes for CASSQLRQGREQYF.

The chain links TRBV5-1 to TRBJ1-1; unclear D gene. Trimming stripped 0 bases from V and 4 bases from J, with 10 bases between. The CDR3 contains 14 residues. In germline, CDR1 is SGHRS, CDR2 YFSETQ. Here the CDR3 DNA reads TGCGCCAGCAGCTTGGTCCCCGCGGCCACTGAAGCTTTCTTT. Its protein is CASSLVPAATEAFF.

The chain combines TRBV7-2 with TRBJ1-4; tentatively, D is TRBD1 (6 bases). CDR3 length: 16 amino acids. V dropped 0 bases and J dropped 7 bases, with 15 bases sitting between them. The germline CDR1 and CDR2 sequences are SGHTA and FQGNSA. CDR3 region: CASSLADRPGSEKLFF. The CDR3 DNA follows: TGTGCCAGCAGCTTAGCAGACAGGCCGGGGAGTGAAAAACTGTTTTTT.

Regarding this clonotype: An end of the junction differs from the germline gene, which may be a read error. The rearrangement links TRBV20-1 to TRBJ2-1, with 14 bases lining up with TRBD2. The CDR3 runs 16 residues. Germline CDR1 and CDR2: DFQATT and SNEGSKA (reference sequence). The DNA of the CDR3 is TGCAGTGCTAGGTACCCGGGACTAGCGGGGGTTAATGAGCAGCTCTTC. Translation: CSARYPGLAGVNEQLF.

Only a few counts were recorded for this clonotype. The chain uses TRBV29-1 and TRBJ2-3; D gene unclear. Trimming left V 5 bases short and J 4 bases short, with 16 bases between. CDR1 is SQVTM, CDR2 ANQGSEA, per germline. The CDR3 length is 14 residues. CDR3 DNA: TGCAGCGTTTTACCTTTCGTAGGGTCAGATACGCAGTATTTT. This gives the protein CSVLPFVGSDTQYF.

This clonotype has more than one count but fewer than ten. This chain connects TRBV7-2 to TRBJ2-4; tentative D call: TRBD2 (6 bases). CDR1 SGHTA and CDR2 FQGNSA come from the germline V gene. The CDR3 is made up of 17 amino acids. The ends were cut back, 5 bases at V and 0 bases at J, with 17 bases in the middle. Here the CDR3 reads CASSRGPGLLAKNIQYF. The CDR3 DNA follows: TGTGCCAGCAGCCGAGGACCGGGACTTTTAGCCAAAAACATTCAGTACTTC.

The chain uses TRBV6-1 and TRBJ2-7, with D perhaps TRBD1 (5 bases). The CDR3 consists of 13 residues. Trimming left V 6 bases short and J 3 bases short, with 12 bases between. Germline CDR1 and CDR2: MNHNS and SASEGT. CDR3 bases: TGTGCCAGCAGCGGCAGGGAAGGCTACGAGCAGTACTTC. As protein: CASSGREGYEQYF.

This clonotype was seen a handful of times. As DNA, the CDR3 is TGTGCCAGCAGTAGCCGCCCCGGGGGCGCCGGCACCATATATTTT. It translates to CASSSRPGGAGTIYF. The rearrangement joins TRBV6-6 to TRBJ1-3; the D gene is possibly TRBD1 (6 bases). Trimming removed 5 bases at V and 9 bases at J, with 20 bases between. CDR1 MNHNY and CDR2 SVGAGI come from the germline V gene (reference sequence). The CDR3 runs 15 residues.

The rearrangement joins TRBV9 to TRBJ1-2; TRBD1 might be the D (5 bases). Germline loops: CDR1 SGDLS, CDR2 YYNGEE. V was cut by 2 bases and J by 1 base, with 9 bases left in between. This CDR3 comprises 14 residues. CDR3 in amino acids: CASSVRGVNYGYTF. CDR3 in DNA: TGTGCCAGCAGCGTGCGAGGGGTTAACTATGGCTACACCTTC.

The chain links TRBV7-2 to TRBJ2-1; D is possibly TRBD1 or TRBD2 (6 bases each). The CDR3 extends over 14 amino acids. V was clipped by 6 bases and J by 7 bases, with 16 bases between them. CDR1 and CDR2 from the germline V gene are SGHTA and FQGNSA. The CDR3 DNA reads TGTGCCAGCAGGCAAGGGGGACTCTGGAATGAGCAGTTCTTC. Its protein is CASRQGGLWNEQFF.

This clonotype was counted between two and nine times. The CDR3 loop is CSATHQGGETQYF. As DNA, the CDR3 is TGCAGTGCTACCCACCAGGGGGGGGAGACCCAGTACTTC. The rearrangement joins TRBV20-1 to TRBJ2-5; possibly TRBD1 or TRBD2 for D (7 bases each). CDR3 length equals 13 residues. V lost 4 bases and J 5 bases, leaving 14 bases between the germline ends. Germline CDR1 reads DFQATT; CDR2 reads SNEGSKA (reference sequence).

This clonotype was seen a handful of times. In nucleotides, the CDR3 is TGTGCCAGCAGGTTGAGCCTCAGGGGTGCAAAACAGCCCCAGCATTTT. Amino acid sequence: CASRLSLRGAKQPQHF. The chain links TRBV27 to TRBJ1-5; D is possibly TRBD1 (6 bases). From germline, CDR1 is MNHEY and CDR2 SMNVEV (reference sequence). V was trimmed by 6 bases and J by 7 bases, leaving 22 bases between them. This CDR3 comprises 16 residues.

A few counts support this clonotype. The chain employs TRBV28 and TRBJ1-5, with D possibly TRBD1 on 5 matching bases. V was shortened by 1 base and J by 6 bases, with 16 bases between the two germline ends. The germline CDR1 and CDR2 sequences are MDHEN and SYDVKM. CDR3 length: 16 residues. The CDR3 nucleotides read TGTGCCAGCAGTTTATCAGCAGGGCTACAGCGTCAGCCCCAGCATTTT. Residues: CASSLSAGLQRQPQHF.

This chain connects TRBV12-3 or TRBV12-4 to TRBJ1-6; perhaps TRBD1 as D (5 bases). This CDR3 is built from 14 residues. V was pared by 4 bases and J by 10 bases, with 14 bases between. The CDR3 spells CASSYPRGDSPLHF. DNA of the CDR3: TGTGCCAGCAGTTACCCACGGGGGGACTCACCCCTCCACTTT.

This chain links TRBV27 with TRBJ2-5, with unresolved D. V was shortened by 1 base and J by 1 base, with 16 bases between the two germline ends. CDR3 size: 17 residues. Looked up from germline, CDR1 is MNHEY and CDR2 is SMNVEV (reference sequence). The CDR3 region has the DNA TGTGCCAGCAGTTTATTCTGGAACACAGCTATCCAAGAGACCCAGTACTTC. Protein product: CASSLFWNTAIQETQYF.

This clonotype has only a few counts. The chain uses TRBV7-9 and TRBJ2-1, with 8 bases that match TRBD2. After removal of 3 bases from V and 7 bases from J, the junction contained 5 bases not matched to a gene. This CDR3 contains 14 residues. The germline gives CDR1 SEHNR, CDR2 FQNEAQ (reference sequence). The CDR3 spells CASSFERGINEQFF. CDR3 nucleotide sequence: TGTGCCAGCAGCTTCGAGCGGGGGATTAATGAGCAGTTCTTC. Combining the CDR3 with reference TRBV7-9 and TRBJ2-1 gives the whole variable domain DTGVSQNPRHKITKRGQNVTFRCDPISEHNRLYWYRQTLGQGPEFLTYFQNEAQLEKSRLLSDRFSAERPKGSFSTLEIQRTEQGDSAMYLCASSFERGINEQFFGPGTRLTVL.

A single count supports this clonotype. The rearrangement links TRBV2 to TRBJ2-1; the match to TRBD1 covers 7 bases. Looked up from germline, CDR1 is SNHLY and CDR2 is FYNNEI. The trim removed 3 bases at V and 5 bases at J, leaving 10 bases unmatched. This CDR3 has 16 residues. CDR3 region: CASSDPPTGVNNEQFF. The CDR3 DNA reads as TGTGCCAGCAGTGATCCCCCCACAGGGGTCAACAATGAGCAGTTCTTC. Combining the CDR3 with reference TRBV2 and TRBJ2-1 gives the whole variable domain EPEVTQTPSHQVTQMGQEVILRCVPISNHLYFYWYRQILGQKVEFLVSFYNNEISEKSEIFDDQFSVERPDGSNFTLKIRSTKLEDSAMYFCASSDPPTGVNNEQFFGPGTRLTVL.

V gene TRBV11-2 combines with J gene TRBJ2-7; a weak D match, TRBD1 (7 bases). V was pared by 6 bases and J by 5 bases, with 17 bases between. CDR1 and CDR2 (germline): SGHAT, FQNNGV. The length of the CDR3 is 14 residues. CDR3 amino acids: CASRGGVDRDEQYF. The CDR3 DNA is TGTGCCAGCAGGGGGGGAGTCGACAGGGACGAGCAGTACTTC.